This TCR beta chain was captured in a study of blood T cells in healthy people across ages. The germline V gene encodes CDR1 SQVTM and CDR2 ANQGSEA. The V gene end was trimmed by 5 bases and the J gene end by 2 bases; junction bases not matched to a gene: 3. The CDR3 is made up of 13 amino acids. This clonotype was picked up many times. Primed by a sample-barcoded 5' primer and a J-beta primer mix, a second PCR proceeded for roughly 6 to 12 cycles. MiXCR, run by TCRdb on the 5' RACE reads, gives a single entry per CDR3 protein. Of hundreds of thousands of distinct CDR3 sequences listed, less than 40% were seen once; the top ten hold 15% to 19%.

Sequenced material: blood. The sequence was obtained from a woman older than 75 in good health. The V gene is TRBV29-1, the J gene TRBJ1-2, with 9 bases aligning to TRBD1. The CDR3: CSVRTGENYGYTF. The CDR3 region has the DNA TGCAGCGTTCGGACAGGGGAGAACTATGGCTACACCTTC.